The present T cell receptor (beta chain) was sequenced within a study of CD8+CD57+ T cells in acquired aplastic anemia. Concerning this clonotype itself: Its specificity is unknown.

CDR3 and TCR beta VDJ profiling relied on genomic DNA as the template. One entry per CDR3 protein, called by TCRdb with MiXCR from the reads. This repertoire shows around 190,000 distinct CDR3 sequences, roughly 56% found once; its top ten account for 15% to 20%. General study findings and limits: There were approximately 27 CD8+ CDR3 sequences that occurred in both patients and controls.

The TCR sequence derives from a human donor in good health, serving as a control. The specimen was sorted CD4+, CD8+, or CD8+CD57+ T cells (not recorded which) from PBMCs.

The CDR3 is CASSMPGVGEQYF. CDR3 bases: TGTGCCAGTAGTATGCCCGGGGTGGGCGAGCAGTACTTC. The chain uses TRBV19 and TRBJ2-7, with D possibly TRBD2 on 5 matching bases. V lost 3 bases and J 6 bases, leaving 12 bases between the germline ends. CDR3 length equals 13 residues. Looked up from germline, CDR1 is LNHDA and CDR2 is SQIVND (reference sequence).